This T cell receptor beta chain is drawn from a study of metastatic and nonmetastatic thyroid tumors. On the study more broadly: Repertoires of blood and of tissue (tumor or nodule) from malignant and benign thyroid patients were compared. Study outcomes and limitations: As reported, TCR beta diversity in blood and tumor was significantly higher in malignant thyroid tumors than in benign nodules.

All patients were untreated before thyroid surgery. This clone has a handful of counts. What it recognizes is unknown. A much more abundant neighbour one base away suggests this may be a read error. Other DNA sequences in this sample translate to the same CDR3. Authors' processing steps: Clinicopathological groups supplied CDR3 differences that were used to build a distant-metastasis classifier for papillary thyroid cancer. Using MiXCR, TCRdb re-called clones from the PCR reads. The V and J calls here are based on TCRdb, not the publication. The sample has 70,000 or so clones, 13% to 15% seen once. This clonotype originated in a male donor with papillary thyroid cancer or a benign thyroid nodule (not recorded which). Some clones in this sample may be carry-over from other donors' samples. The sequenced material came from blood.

The CDR3 region is CATHLSGVEAGELFF. In nucleotides, the CDR3 is TGTGCTACCCACTTGTCAGGGGTGGAGGCCGGGGAGCTGTTTTTT. The chain carries TRBV24-1 and TRBJ2-2; the D gene is possibly TRBD1 (6 bases). Germline V gives CDR1 KGHDR, CDR2 SFDVKD. This CDR3 region has 15 residues.